This T cell receptor beta chain was obtained from a study of T cell responses to AZD1222 COVID-19 vaccine. General study points: Vaccine-associated CD4 TCRs spanned spike, dominant at 160-218 and 743-854. Spike-specific TCR breadth and depth rose after two AZD1222 doses.

For this clone: As yet, its antigen is unknown.

Data came from immunoSEQ multiplex PCR; TCRdb stores just in-frame clones and leaves some out. The sample shows about 130,000 clones, approximately 94% of them seen only once. Per germline, CDR1 MNHEY and CDR2 SVGAGI. The V gene lost 6 bases and the J gene lost 7 bases, with 19 bases spanning the gap. The CDR3 covers 14 residues. The sequencing used peripheral blood, collected on day 0 of AZD1222 vaccination. The chain couples TRBV6-5 to TRBJ2-7, with D possibly TRBD2 on 5 matching bases. This TCR derives from an adult in good health. CDR3 DNA sequence: TGTGCCAGCAGCACTAGGGTGGCTAGTGGGGAGCAGTACTTC. The encoded protein is CASSTRVASGEQYF.